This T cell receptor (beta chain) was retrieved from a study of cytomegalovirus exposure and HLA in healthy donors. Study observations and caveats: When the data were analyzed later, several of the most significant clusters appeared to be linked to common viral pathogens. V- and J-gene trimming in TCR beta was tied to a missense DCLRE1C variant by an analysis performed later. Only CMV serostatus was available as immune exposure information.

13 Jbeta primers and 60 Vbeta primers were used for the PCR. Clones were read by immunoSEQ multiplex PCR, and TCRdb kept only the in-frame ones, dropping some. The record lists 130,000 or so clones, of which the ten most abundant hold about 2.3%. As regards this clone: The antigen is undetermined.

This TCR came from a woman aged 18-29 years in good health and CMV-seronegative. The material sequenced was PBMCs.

This CDR3 is CASSFTGSSTEAFF. CDR3 in DNA: TGTGCCAGCAGTTTCACAGGGAGTTCCACTGAAGCTTTCTTT. The chain has TRBV6-5 and TRBJ1-1, with D perhaps matching TRBD1 (6 bases). CDR1 and CDR2 (germline): MNHEY, SVGAGI. Trimming pared 4 bases from V and 4 bases from J, leaving 13 bases between. The CDR3 runs to 14 residues.